This TCR beta chain was recorded in a study of T cell clonotyping in hematopoietic cell transplantation (dated by TCRdb to the early 2020s). Concerning the study at large: Pretransplant samples from recipients were collected after cytoreduction. In the study, around 140 blood samples were gathered from roughly 40 consecutive transplant recipients and their related donors. Patient recruitment ran from 2015 to January 2017, and follow-up continued until late 2020 or death.

With the immunoSEQ assay, which is a bias-controlled multiplex PCR relying on V- and J-specific primers, TCR beta CDR3 regions were amplified from genomic DNA. A second PCR step added a proprietary barcode and Illumina adapter sequences to the CDR3 amplicons. An Illumina MiSeq instrument was used for sequencing of the CDR3 libraries. The original pipeline was this. immunoSEQ Analyzer 3.0 was used for export and quality control, with R Bioconductor and Immunarch used for downstream analyses. Repertoire metrics were calculated using only productive rearrangements within the normalized downsampled data set. In the normalized cohort, clonotypes with more than 5 templates were defined as pathologically expanded. The Inverse Simpson Index served as the measure of repertoire diversity. CMV-specificity analyses were carried out on the non-normalized data set to capture all clonotypes. Here the immuneACCESS table is served through TCRdb, limited to in-frame sequences with V and J called. Missing clones are a known gap in these copies; in checked studies unresolved V genes cover under half, and the rest lacks a known reason. Clonal size and the V and J genes are those of that table, whereas D and trimming came from the DNA. This sample gives 8,500 to 14,000 clones in total; under 95% of them show up just once. About an eighth of the sample is taken by the ten largest.

Per the publication, the time point label means: recipient sample about 28 days before transplant, after cytoreduction. Recipient blood was collected about 28 days before transplant and at days 30, 100 and 180 after transplant. Nuclei Lysis Solution was used to extract genomic DNA from fresh or cryopreserved unfractionated peripheral blood mononuclear cells. Counted from cysteine to phenylalanine, this CDR3 has 15 amino acids. Only the CDR3 DNA is retained, 45 bases long and in frame from the first base. The germline V gene specifies SQVTM as CDR1 and ANQGSEA as CDR2. V loses 0 bases, J loses 6 bases, and the germline ends lie 17 bases apart. A note on this clone: The antigen it recognizes is unknown. No base-level quality is on record; no much larger clone is a single base apart.

What the study reported, not specific to this receptor: Inverse Simpson Index values from donors and from recipients before transplant predicted broader TCR repertoire diversity after transplant. Just a small fraction of recipient repertoires overlapped with donor repertoires, and more than 97% appeared de novo at the given depth. After transplant, TCR diversity in recipients dropped, and pathologically expanded clonotypes increased progressively from day 30 to day 180. The sample size was limited, and because cells were not sorted, the contributions of CD4 and CD8 repertoires could not be separated.

The origin of this receptor is a middle-aged woman with acute myeloid leukemia. Some clones in this sample may be carry-over from other donors' samples. The sequencing used peripheral blood mononuclear cells, collected before stem cell transplant. The chain uses TRBV29-1 and TRBJ1-1, and TRBD1 may be the D gene, going by 6 matching bases. Read as DNA, the sequence is TGCAGCGTTGAAGATCCCGGGACACCCTGGCCTGAAGCTTTCTTT. Its protein reads: CSVEDPGTPWPEAFF.